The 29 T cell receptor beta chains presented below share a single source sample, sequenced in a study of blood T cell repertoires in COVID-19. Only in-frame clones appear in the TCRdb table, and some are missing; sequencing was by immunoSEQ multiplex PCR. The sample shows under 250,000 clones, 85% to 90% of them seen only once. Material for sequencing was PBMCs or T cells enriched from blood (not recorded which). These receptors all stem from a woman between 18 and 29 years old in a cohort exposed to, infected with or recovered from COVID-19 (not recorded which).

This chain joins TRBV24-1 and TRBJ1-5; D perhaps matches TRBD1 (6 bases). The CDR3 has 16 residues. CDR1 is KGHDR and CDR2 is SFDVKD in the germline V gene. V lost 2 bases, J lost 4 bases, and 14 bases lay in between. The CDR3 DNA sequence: TGTGCCACCAGTGATTCGGGCAGGGGCCTAAATCAGCCCCAGCATTTT. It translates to CATSDSGRGLNQPQHF.

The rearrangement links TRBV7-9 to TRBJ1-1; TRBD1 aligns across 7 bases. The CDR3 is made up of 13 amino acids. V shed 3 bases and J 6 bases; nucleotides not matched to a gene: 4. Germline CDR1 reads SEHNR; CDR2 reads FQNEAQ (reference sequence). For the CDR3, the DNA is TGTGCCAGCAGCTTGGGGACAGTCGCTGAAGCTTTCTTT. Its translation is CASSLGTVAEAFF.

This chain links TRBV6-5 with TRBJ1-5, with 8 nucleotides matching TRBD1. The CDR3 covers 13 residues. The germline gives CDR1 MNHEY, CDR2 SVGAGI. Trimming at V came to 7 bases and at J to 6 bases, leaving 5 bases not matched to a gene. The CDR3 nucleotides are TGTGCCAGCAACGACAGGGGTGGTCAGCCCCAGCATTTT. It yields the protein CASNDRGGQPQHF.

CDR3 loop: CASSFRASGVVSEKLFF. The CDR3 bases are TGTGCCAGCAGTTTCCGCGCCTCAGGGGTTGTAAGTGAAAAACTGTTTTTT. This chain links TRBV27 with TRBJ1-4; D might be TRBD1 (6 bases). The V end was cut by 3 bases, the J end by 7 bases, with 21 bases between. The CDR3 runs to 17 residues. CDR1 and CDR2 from the germline V gene are MNHEY and SMNVEV (reference sequence).

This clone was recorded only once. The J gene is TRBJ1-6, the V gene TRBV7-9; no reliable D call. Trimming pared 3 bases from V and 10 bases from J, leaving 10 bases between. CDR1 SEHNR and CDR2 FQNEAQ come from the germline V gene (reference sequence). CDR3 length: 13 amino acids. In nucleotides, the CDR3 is TGTGCCAGCAGCTTCCCGGAGCAATCACCCCTCCACTTT. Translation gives CASSFPEQSPLHF.

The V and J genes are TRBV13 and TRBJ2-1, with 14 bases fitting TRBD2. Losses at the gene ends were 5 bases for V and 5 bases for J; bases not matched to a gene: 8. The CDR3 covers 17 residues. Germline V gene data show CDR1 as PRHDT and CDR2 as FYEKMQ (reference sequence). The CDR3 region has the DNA TGTGCCAGCAGCCCGGGACTAGCGGGAGTGTTGAACAATGAGCAGTTCTTC. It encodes CASSPGLAGVLNNEQFF.

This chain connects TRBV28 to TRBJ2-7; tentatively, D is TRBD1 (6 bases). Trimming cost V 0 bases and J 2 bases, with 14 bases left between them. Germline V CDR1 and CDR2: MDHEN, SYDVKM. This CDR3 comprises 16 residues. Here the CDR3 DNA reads TGTGCCAGCAGTTTATGGGGGACACAAAGCACCTACGAGCAGTACTTC. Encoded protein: CASSLWGTQSTYEQYF.

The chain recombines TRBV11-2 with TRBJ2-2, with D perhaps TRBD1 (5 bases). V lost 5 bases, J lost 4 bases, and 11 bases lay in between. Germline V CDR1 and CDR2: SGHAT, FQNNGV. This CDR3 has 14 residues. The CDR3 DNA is TGTGCCAGCAGCGCGACAGTTCTCACCGGGGAGCTGTTTTTT. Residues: CASSATVLTGELFF. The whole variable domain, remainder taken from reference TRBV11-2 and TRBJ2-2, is EAGVAQSPRYKIIEKRQSVAFWCNPISGHATLYWYQQILGQGPKLLIQFQNNGVVDDSQLPKDRFSAERLKGVDSTLKIQPAKLEDSAVYLCASSATVLTGELFFGEGSRLTVL.

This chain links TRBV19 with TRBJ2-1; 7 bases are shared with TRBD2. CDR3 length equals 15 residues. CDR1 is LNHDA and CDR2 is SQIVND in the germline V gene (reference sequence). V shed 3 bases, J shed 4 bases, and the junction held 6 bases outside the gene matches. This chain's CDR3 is CASSIAGGGYNEQFF. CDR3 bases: TGTGCCAGTAGTATCGCGGGCGGGGGATACAATGAGCAGTTCTTC. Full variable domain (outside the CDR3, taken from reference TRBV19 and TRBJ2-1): DGGITQSPKYLFRKEGQNVTLSCEQNLNHDAMYWYRQDPGQGLRLIYYSQIVNDFQKGDIAEGYSVSREKKESFPLTVTSAQKNPTAFYLCASSIAGGGYNEQFFGPGTRLTVL.

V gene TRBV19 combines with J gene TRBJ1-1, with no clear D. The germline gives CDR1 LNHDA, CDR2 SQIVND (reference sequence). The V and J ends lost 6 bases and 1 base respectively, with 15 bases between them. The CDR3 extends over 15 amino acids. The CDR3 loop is CASSLIADGNTEAFF. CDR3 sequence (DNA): TGTGCCAGTAGCCTAATAGCGGACGGGAACACTGAAGCTTTCTTT.

DNA for the CDR3: TGTGCCAGCAGCCAAGTGGGGGGGCTCTATAATTCACCCCTCCACTTT. Residues: CASSQVGGLYNSPLHF. The rearrangement links TRBV14 to TRBJ1-6, with D tentatively TRBD1 (6 bases). The ends were cut back, 1 base at V and 3 bases at J, with 10 bases in the middle. The CDR3 contains 16 residues. Germline assignment: CDR1 SGHDN and CDR2 FVKESK.

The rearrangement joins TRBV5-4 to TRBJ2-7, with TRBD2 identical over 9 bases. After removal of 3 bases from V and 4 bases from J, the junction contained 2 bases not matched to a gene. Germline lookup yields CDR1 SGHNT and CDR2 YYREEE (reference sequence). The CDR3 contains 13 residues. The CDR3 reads CASSSSGRYEQYF. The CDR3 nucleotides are TGTGCCAGCAGCTCCAGCGGGAGGTACGAGCAGTACTTC. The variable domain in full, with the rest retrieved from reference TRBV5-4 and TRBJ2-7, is ETGVTQSPTHLIKTRGQQVTLRCSSQSGHNTVSWYQQALGQGPQFIFQYYREEENGRGNFPPRFSGLQFPNYSSELNVNALELDDSALYLCASSSSGRYEQYFGPGTRLTVT.

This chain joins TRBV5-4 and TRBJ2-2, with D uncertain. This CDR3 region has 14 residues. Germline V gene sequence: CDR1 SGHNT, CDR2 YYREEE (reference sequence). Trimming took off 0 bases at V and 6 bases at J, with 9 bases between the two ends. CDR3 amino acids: CASSLAAGPGELFF. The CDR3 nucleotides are TGTGCCAGCAGCTTGGCCGCCGGTCCCGGGGAGCTGTTTTTT. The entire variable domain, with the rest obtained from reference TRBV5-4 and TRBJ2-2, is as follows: ETGVTQSPTHLIKTRGQQVTLRCSSQSGHNTVSWYQQALGQGPQFIFQYYREEENGRGNFPPRFSGLQFPNYSSELNVNALELDDSALYLCASSLAAGPGELFFGEGSRLTVL.

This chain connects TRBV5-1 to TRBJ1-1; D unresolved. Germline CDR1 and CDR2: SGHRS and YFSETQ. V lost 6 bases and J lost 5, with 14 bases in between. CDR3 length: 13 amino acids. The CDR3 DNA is TGCGCCAGCACCACTGGAGGTGGGACTGAAGCTTTCTTT. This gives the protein CASTTGGGTEAFF. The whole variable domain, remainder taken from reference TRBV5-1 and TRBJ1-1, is KAGVTQTPRYLIKTRGQQVTLSCSPISGHRSVSWYQQTPGQGLQFLFEYFSETQRNKGNFPGRFSGRQFSNSRSEMNVSTLELGDSALYLCASTTGGGTEAFFGQGTRLTVV.

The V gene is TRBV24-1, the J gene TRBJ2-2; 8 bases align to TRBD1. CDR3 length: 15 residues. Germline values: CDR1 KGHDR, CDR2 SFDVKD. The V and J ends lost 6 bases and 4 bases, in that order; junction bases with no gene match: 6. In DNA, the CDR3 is TGTGCCACCAGTCAGGGGGCAGGGTTCACCGGGGAGCTGTTTTTT. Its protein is CATSQGAGFTGELFF.

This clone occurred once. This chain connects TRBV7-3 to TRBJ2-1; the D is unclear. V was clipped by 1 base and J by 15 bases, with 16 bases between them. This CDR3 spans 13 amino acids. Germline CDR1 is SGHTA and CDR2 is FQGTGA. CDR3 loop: CASSLNDVSPGFF. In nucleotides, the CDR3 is TGTGCCAGCAGCTTAAATGATGTCAGTCCTGGGTTCTTC.

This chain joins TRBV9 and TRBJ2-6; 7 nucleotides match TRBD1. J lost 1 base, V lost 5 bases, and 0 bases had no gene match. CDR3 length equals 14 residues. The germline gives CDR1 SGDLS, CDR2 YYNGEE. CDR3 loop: CASRTGSGANVLTF. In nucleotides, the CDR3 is TGTGCCAGCAGGACAGGGTCTGGGGCCAACGTCCTGACTTTC.

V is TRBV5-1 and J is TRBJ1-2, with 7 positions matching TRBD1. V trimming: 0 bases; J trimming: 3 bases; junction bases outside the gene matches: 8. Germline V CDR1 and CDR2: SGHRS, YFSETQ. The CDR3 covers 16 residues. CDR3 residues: CASSLGVPQGDYGYTF. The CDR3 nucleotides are TGCGCCAGCAGCTTGGGCGTCCCTCAGGGGGACTATGGCTACACCTTC.

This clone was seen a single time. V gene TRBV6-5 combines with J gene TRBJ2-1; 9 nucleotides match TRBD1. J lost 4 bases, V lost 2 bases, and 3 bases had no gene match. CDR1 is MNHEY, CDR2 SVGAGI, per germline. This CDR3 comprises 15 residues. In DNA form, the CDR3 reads TGTGCCAGCAGTTACGAGGGGACAGGGTACAATGAGCAGTTCTTC. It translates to CASSYEGTGYNEQFF.

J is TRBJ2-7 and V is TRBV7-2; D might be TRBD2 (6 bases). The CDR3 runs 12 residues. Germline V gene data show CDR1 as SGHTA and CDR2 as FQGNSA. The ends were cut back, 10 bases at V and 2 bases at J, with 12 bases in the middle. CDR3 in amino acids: CATERATYEQYF. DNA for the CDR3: TGTGCCACCGAGCGGGCGACCTACGAGCAGTACTTC.

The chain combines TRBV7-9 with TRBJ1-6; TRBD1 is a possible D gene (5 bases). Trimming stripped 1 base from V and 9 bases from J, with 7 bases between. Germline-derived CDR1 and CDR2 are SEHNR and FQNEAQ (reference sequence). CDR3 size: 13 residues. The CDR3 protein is CASSLDRSSPLHF. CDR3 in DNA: TGTGCCAGCAGCTTAGACAGGAGTTCACCCCTCCACTTT.

CDR3 loop: CASIAGTNTEAFF. Here the CDR3 DNA reads TGTGCCAGCATCGCGGGAACAAACACTGAAGCTTTCTTT. This chain uses TRBV2 with TRBJ1-1, with D uncertain. The CDR3 has 13 residues. V was trimmed by 7 bases and J by 2 bases, leaving 11 bases between them. CDR1 is SNHLY and CDR2 is FYNNEI in the germline V gene.

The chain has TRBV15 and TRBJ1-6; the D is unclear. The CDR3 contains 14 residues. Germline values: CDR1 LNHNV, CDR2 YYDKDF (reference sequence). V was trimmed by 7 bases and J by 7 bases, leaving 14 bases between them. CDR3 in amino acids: CATKEGLGNSPLHF. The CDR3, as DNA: TGTGCCACCAAGGAGGGTCTGGGCAATTCACCCCTCCACTTT. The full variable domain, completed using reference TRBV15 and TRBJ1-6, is DAMVIQNPRYQVTQFGKPVTLSCSQTLNHNVMYWYQQKSSQAPKLLFHYYDKDFNNEADTPDNFQSRRPNTSFCFLDIRSPGLGDTAMYLCATKEGLGNSPLHFGNGTRLTVT.

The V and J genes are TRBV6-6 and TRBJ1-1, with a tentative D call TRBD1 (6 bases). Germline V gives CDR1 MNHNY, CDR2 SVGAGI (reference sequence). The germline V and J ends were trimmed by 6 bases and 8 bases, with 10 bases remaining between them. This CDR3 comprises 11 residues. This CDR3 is CASRTQGEAFF. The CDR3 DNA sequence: TGTGCCAGCAGGACCCAGGGGGAAGCTTTCTTT.

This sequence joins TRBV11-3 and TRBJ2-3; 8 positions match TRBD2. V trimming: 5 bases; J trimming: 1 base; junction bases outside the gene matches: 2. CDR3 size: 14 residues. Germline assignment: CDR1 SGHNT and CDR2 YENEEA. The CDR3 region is CASSLTSGTDTQYF. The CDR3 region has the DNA TGTGCCAGCAGCCTGACTAGCGGCACAGATACGCAGTATTTT. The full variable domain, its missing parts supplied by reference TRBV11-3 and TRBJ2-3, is EAGVVQSPRYKIIEKKQPVAFWCNPISGHNTLYWYLQNLGQGPELLIRYENEEAVDDSQLPKDRFSAERLKGVDSTLKIQPAELGDSAVYLCASSLTSGTDTQYFGPGTRLTVL.

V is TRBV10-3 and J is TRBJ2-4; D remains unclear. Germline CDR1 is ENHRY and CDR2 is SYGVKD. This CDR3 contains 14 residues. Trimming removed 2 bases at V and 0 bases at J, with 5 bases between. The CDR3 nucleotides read TGTGCCATCAGTGAGGACAAAGCCAAAAACATTCAGTACTTC. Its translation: CAISEDKAKNIQYF.

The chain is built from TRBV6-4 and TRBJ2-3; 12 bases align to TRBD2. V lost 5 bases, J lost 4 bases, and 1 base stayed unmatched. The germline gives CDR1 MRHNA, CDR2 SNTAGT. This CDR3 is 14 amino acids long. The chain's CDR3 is CASSSSGGADTQYF. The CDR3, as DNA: TGTGCCAGCAGTTCTAGCGGGGGGGCAGATACGCAGTATTTT.

CDR3 nucleotide sequence: TGTGCCAGCAGTTATGGAGGGCGGGAGCTGTTTTTT. Translation: CASSYGGRELFF. The chain is built from TRBV6-5 and TRBJ2-2, with D perhaps TRBD2 (6 bases). CDR1 is MNHEY and CDR2 is SVGAGI in the germline V gene. This CDR3 contains 12 residues. The germline V and J ends were trimmed by 3 bases and 9 bases, with 8 bases remaining between them.

The CDR3 bases are TGCGCCAGCAGCTTGGATACGGGGAGGGCAGATACGCAGTATTTT. It translates to CASSLDTGRADTQYF. This chain uses TRBV5-1 with TRBJ2-3; 7 bases line up with TRBD2. This CDR3 is 15 amino acids long. Germline V gene lookup returns CDR1 SGHRS and CDR2 YFSETQ. The ends lost 0 bases at V and 4 bases at J; junction bases unmatched: 5.